The T cell receptor beta chain described here comes from a study of cytomegalovirus exposure and HLA in healthy donors. The study's findings and limits: Serostatus for CMV was the only available immune exposure information.

The table lists this clone with a few counts. Its antigen is unknown. The PCR used 60 Vbeta and 13 Jbeta primers. Repertoires were generated with immunoSEQ multiplex PCR, while TCRdb's copy carries only in-frame clones and drops some. The sample has some 95,000 clones; about 81% are singletons. The CDR3 has 15 residues. The V gene lost 0 bases and the J gene lost 1 base, with 8 bases spanning the gap. Germline CDR1 is LGHNA and CDR2 is YNFKEQ. The source is a woman in her forties in good health and CMV-seropositive. The sequenced material came from PBMCs. V and J are TRBV4-2 and TRBJ2-3, with a tentative D call TRBD1 (5 bases). The CDR3 DNA reads TGTGCCAGCAGCCAAGAATTAGGGGGCACAGATACGCAGTATTTT. Its protein is CASSQELGGTDTQYF.